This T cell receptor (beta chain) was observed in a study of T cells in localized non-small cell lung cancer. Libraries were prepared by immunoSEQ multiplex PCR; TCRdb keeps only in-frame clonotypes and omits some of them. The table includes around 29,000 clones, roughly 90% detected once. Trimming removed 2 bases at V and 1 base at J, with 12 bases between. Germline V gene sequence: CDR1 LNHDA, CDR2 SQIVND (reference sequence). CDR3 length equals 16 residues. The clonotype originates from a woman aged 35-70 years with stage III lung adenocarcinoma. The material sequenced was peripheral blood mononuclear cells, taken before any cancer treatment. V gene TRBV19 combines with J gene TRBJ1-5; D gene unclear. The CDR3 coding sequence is TGTGCCAGTAGTATATTTCTGATCGGAAGCAATCAGCCCCAGCATTTT. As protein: CASSIFLIGSNQPQHF.